This TCR beta chain is from a study of T-cell reconstitution after alpha-beta-depleted transplantation in children. Notes on this clonotype: Its antigen is still unknown.

A library of TCRbeta sequences, prepared with unique molecular identifiers, was generated. TCRdb reprocessed the PCR reads via MiXCR and lists one record per CDR3 protein. The data hold a few hundred thousand distinct CDR3 sequences, with roughly 30% observed a single time. General study points: By about two months after transplant, alpha-beta T cells reportedly arose from several hundred graft clones that had expanded. Recipient T cells and thymic progenitors that survived gave rise to the high TCRbeta diversity observed at day 60 in some patients. T-cell counts and diversity were attributed mostly to newly produced T cells one year after transplant.

V lost 4 bases and J lost 6, with 19 bases in between. The CDR3 covers 14 residues. Germline CDR1 reads GTSNPN; CDR2 reads SVGIG (reference sequence). The TCR comes from a boy under two years old with Wiskott-Aldrich syndrome, due to receive a stem cell transplant. V is TRBV30 and J is TRBJ2-7; tentatively, D is TRBD1 (6 bases). The specimen comprised PBMCs, sampled before TCRalphabeta/CD19-depleted stem cell transplant. CDR3 sequence (DNA): TGTGCCTGGACTACCGGACAGCCCGGGCTCGAGCAGTACTTC. This translates into CAWTTGQPGLEQYF.